These 5 T cell receptor beta chains came from one sample sequenced in a study of response to subunit inactivated influenza vaccine (dated by TCRdb to the late 2010s). Preparation of the library involved RT-PCR. Sequencing was performed on an Illumina HiSeq 2500. TCRdb reran the public reads through fastp at Q25 and MiXCR, keeping productive beta chains. When rows share a CDR3 protein, they turn into one entry using the most common DNA and genes. Recorded for this sample are 200,000 to 250,000 distinct CDR3 sequences; 12% of them occurred a single time. Approximately 8.3% of the sample goes to the ten largest clones. This sample comprised non-naive T cells sorted from PBMCs, obtained around 15 days before vaccination. The cell subset or site label on this specimen signifies: memory T cell fraction. These receptors all come from a man between 50 and 59 years old who received an inactivated influenza vaccine. Donor details come from another sample of the same person, matched by shared clones.

The rearrangement uses TRBV5-1 and TRBJ1-6; weak D call: TRBD1 (6 bases). This CDR3 contains 14 residues. Germline loops: CDR1 SGHRS, CDR2 YFSETQ. Deletions cut 1 base from V and 7 bases from J, with 9 bases between. This CDR3 is CASSLQGTNSPLHF. CDR3 DNA sequence: TGCGCCAGCAGCTTGCAGGGGACGAATTCACCCCTCCACTTT.

V gene TRBV5-6 combines with J gene TRBJ1-1; TRBD1 might be the D (5 bases). CDR3 length: 16 residues. The V gene lost 4 bases and the J gene lost 3 bases, with 19 bases spanning the gap. Germline V lookup: CDR1 SGHDT, CDR2 YYEEEE. The CDR3 is CASSQSPRGSDTEAFF. The DNA for the CDR3 is TGTGCCAGCAGCCAATCCCCAAGGGGAAGCGACACTGAAGCTTTCTTT.

The V and J genes are TRBV6-2 or TRBV6-3 and TRBJ1-3; possibly TRBD1 for D (5 bases). Germline CDR1 MNHEY, CDR2 SVGEGT. This CDR3 contains 14 residues. Deletions cut 11 bases from V and 2 bases from J, with 16 bases between. The CDR3 coding sequence is TGTGCCGTCGCGGACACACTCGCTGGAAACACCATATATTTT. The encoded protein is CAVADTLAGNTIYF.

This chain links TRBV4-2 with TRBJ2-2, with 12 bases fitting TRBD1. This CDR3 is built from 18 residues. V lost 2 bases to trimming and J lost 6 bases; unmatched junction nucleotides: 10. Germline V gives CDR1 LGHNA, CDR2 YNFKEQ. The CDR3 here is CASSQRAGDRGRSGELFF. CDR3 DNA: TGTGCCAGCAGCCAAAGGGCAGGGGACAGGGGGCGCTCCGGGGAGCTGTTTTTT.

This clonotype was picked up many times. The chain has TRBV20-1 and TRBJ2-1; D is undetermined. The CDR3 contains 13 residues. V was pared by 0 bases and J by 12 bases, with 15 bases between. Per germline, CDR1 DFQATT and CDR2 SNEGSKA (reference sequence). CDR3 DNA: TGCAGTGCTAGAGATCGGCCTCCGGGTGGGCAGTTCTTC. This sequence encodes CSARDRPPGGQFF.